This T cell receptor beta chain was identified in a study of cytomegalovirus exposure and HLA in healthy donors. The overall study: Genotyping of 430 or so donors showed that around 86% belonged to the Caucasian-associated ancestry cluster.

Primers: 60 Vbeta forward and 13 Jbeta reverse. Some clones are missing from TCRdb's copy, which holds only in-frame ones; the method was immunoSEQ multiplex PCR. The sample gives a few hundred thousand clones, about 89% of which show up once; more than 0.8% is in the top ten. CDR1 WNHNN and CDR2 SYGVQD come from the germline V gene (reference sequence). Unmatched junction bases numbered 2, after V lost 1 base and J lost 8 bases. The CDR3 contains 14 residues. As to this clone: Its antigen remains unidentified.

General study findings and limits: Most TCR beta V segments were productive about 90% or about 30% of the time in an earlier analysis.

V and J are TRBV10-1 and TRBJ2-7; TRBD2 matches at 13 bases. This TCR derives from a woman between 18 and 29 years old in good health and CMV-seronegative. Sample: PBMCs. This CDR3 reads CASSELGLAGQQYF. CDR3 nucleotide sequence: TGCGCCAGCAGTGAGTTGGGACTAGCGGGGCAGCAGTACTTC.